This is a list of T cell receptor beta chains from one sample in a study of control samples from healthy donors and cancer patients. Method: immunoSEQ multiplex PCR; TCRdb's copy keeps in-frame clones and lacks some. The sample holds roughly 130,000 clones, approximately 92% seen once. The source material was blood. Every receptor here comes from a man younger than 40 in good health. CDR3s leave out the opening cysteine and the closing phenylalanine or tryptophan.

>TRBV28
ASSFLFGNQPQH
>TRBV10-3
AISSDDYGYT
>TRBV5-4
ASSWRPGQLGPEAF
>TRBV28
ASSPTGTGGFRTQY
>TRBV2
ASSASSRTESEQF
>TRBV10-3
AISERRGDGSPLH
>TRBV3-1/TRBV3-2
ASSQGAGSSPLH
>TRBV7-9
ASSLGLAGVQYEQF
>TRBV27
ASSFVGGGYT
>TRBV28
ASSPAGQGSQPQH
>TRBV19
ASSYTGQSNYGYT
>TRBV15
ATSRDSIERIF
>TRBV27
ASSLSPWNEQF
>TRBV7-9
ASSSSPSSGRSSYNEQF
>TRBV7-2
ASSLDWRPYNEQF
>TRBV6-5
ASSYWGGGSYEQY
>TRBV7-8
ASRYGSSTDTQY